Each of the 26 T cell receptor beta chains below was sequenced from the same sample in a study of blood T cell repertoires in COVID-19. The assay was immunoSEQ multiplex PCR, and TCRdb's table has in-frame clones only and misses some. Of 160,000 or so clones listed, 85% to 90% are singletons. The source material was PBMCs or T cells enriched from blood (not recorded which). The receptor source for this set is a woman aged 50 to 65 who had recovered from COVID-19.

The gene calls are TRBV5-8 and TRBJ1-5; possible D gene TRBD1, 6 bases. With 3 bases removed from V and 1 base from J, the gap between germline ends came to 20 bases. Germline values: CDR1 SGHTS, CDR2 YDEGEE. The length of the CDR3 is 18 residues. In DNA, the CDR3 is TGTGCCAGCAGCTATTCCCAACAGGGATGGGGGAGCAATCAGCCCCAGCATTTT. As protein: CASSYSQQGWGSNQPQHF.

This chain links TRBV9 with TRBJ2-5; 9 nucleotides line up with TRBD1. Germline V gives CDR1 SGDLS, CDR2 YYNGEE. The CDR3 consists of 18 residues. With 3 bases clipped from V and 4 bases from J, the junction kept 16 bases outside the gene matches. CDR3: CASSAGAAGTGTRETQYF. For the CDR3, the DNA is TGTGCCAGCAGCGCGGGAGCTGCCGGGACAGGGACACGAGAGACCCAGTACTTC.

The chain combines TRBV27 with TRBJ1-3, with D possibly being TRBD1 (5 bases). Germline loops: CDR1 MNHEY, CDR2 SMNVEV (reference sequence). The ends were cut back, 8 bases at V and 2 bases at J, with 19 bases in the middle. The CDR3 contains 16 residues. The CDR3 spells CASGSIGAETGNTIYF. CDR3 DNA: TGTGCCAGCGGGTCTATTGGGGCGGAAACTGGAAACACCATATATTTT.

The genes are TRBV5-4 and TRBJ2-1, with TRBD1 identical over 11 bases. CDR3 length equals 17 residues. Germline V gives CDR1 SGHNT, CDR2 YYREEE (reference sequence). The V gene end was trimmed by 4 bases and the J gene end by 4 bases; junction bases not matched to a gene: 10. The DNA of the CDR3 is TGTGCCAGCAGCACCGGGACAGGGGGAATCTATTACAATGAGCAGTTCTTC. It yields the protein CASSTGTGGIYYNEQFF.

This clone was detected once. The chain recombines TRBV19 with TRBJ2-7; no firm D call. The length of the CDR3 is 13 residues. Deletions cut 4 bases from V and 0 bases from J, with 7 bases between. CDR1 and CDR2 (germline): LNHDA, SQIVND (reference sequence). CDR3: CASSTQASYEQYF. In DNA, the CDR3 is TGTGCCAGTAGTACCCAAGCCTCCTACGAGCAGTACTTC.

This clone was recorded a few times. The chain couples TRBV5-1 to TRBJ2-2; D ambiguous. The V gene's germline CDR1 is SGHRS and CDR2 YFSETQ. The CDR3 has 15 amino acids. V was pared by 0 bases and J by 5 bases, with 11 bases between. The CDR3 loop reads CASSLGARRTGELFF. The CDR3 nucleotides read TGCGCCAGCAGCTTGGGTGCGCGTCGGACCGGGGAGCTGTTTTTT. Looking up the rest from reference TRBV5-1 and TRBJ2-2 gives the full variable domain: KAGVTQTPRYLIKTRGQQVTLSCSPISGHRSVSWYQQTPGQGLQFLFEYFSETQRNKGNFPGRFSGRQFSNSRSEMNVSTLELGDSALYLCASSLGARRTGELFFGEGSRLTVL.

This clone has a single count. This chain connects TRBV7-9 to TRBJ1-6, with 7 positions matching TRBD1. V shed 5 bases, J shed 7 bases, and the junction held 8 bases outside the gene matches. This CDR3 spans 15 amino acids. Germline CDR1 reads SEHNR; CDR2 reads FQNEAQ (reference sequence). The CDR3 DNA reads TGTGCCAGCAGCCCCGAGGGACAGTCCAATTCACCCCTCCACTTT. Protein sequence: CASSPEGQSNSPLHF. The full variable domain, rest sourced from reference TRBV7-9 and TRBJ1-6, is DTGVSQNPRHKITKRGQNVTFRCDPISEHNRLYWYRQTLGQGPEFLTYFQNEAQLEKSRLLSDRFSAERPKGSFSTLEIQRTEQGDSAMYLCASSPEGQSNSPLHFGNGTRLTVT.

J is TRBJ1-1 and V is TRBV10-3; D is perhaps TRBD1 (5 bases). Germline assignment: CDR1 ENHRY and CDR2 SYGVKD. The CDR3 consists of 11 residues. Trimming stripped 3 bases from V and 11 bases from J, with 10 bases between. CDR3 in amino acids: CAISDSRVAFF. The CDR3 nucleotides read TGTGCCATCAGTGACTCCAGGGTGGCTTTCTTT.

This clone appeared a few times. The J gene is TRBJ2-2, the V gene TRBV5-1; TRBD1 matches at 7 bases. The CDR3 sequence is 17 residues long. Looked up from germline, CDR1 is SGHRS and CDR2 is YFSETQ. Unmatched junction bases numbered 13, after V lost 4 bases and J lost 4 bases. The CDR3 sequence is CASSPVSGGYGTGELFF. DNA of the CDR3: TGCGCCAGCAGCCCTGTTTCAGGGGGATATGGCACCGGGGAGCTGTTTTTT.

The chain joins TRBV7-2 to TRBJ2-7; the match to TRBD2 covers 11 bases. CDR1 SGHTA and CDR2 FQGNSA come from the germline V gene. The CDR3 extends over 18 amino acids. The V and J ends lost 2 bases and 6 bases, in that order; junction bases with no gene match: 15. CDR3: CASSLIFSGGAADIEQYF. For the CDR3, the DNA is TGTGCCAGCAGCTTAATATTTAGCGGGGGGGCCGCCGATATCGAGCAGTACTTC.

The chain is built from TRBV4-3 and TRBJ1-2, with a tentative D call TRBD1 (5 bases). Germline CDR1 is LGHNA and CDR2 is YSLEER. This CDR3 has 15 residues. Trimming stripped 0 bases from V and 3 bases from J, with 11 bases between. This CDR3 reads CASSQEGRGDYGYTF. The CDR3, as DNA: TGCGCCAGCAGCCAAGAAGGAAGGGGCGACTATGGCTACACCTTC.

The chain uses TRBV25-1 and TRBJ2-5; TRBD2 matches 9 bases. The junction had 6 bases not matched to a gene; V was cut back by 5 bases and J by 2 bases. The CDR3 length is 15 residues. Germline V gives CDR1 MGHDK, CDR2 SYGVNS. The chain's CDR3 is CASSSTSGRQETQYF. The CDR3 DNA reads as TGTGCCAGCAGTTCCACTAGCGGGCGGCAAGAGACCCAGTACTTC.

The chain recombines TRBV6-2 or TRBV6-3 with TRBJ1-5; D unresolved. The ends were cut back, 0 bases at V and 3 bases at J, with 6 bases in the middle. CDR1 and CDR2 from the germline V gene are MNHEY and SVGEGT. CDR3 length equals 14 residues. As DNA, the CDR3 is TGTGCCAGCAGTTACTCTGGGCACAATCAGCCCCAGCATTTT. Encoded protein: CASSYSGHNQPQHF.

The genes are TRBV24-1 and TRBJ1-2; 8 bases line up with TRBD1. Trimming at V came to 2 bases and at J to 4 bases, leaving 8 bases not matched to a gene. This CDR3 comprises 16 residues. CDR1 and CDR2 from the germline V gene are KGHDR and SFDVKD. The CDR3: CATSDSPTGEGYGYTF. Written as DNA, the CDR3 is TGTGCCACCAGTGATTCCCCGACAGGGGAAGGCTATGGCTACACCTTC.

CDR3 residues: CASRDRGLYNEQFF. The CDR3, as DNA: TGTGCCAGCAGGGACAGGGGTCTCTACAATGAGCAGTTCTTC. This sequence joins TRBV6-5 and TRBJ2-1, with 9 positions matching TRBD1. CDR1 and CDR2 from the germline V gene are MNHEY and SVGAGI. The CDR3 covers 14 residues. Germline trimming cut 6 bases from V and 3 bases from J; bases unmatched to any gene: 3.

The chain is built from TRBV7-2 and TRBJ1-6; tentative D call: TRBD1 (6 bases). The CDR3 spans 16 residues. Germline CDR1 SGHTA, CDR2 FQGNSA. The ends were cut back, 1 base at V and 2 bases at J, with 9 bases in the middle. Here the CDR3 DNA reads TGTGCCAGCAGCTTAGACAGGGAAGCCTATAATTCACCCCTCCACTTT. Residues: CASSLDREAYNSPLHF.

This clone was seen only once. The genes are TRBV18 and TRBJ1-5; tentatively, D is TRBD1 (5 bases). This CDR3 spans 14 amino acids. Trimming shortened V by 3 bases and J by 7 bases, and 13 bases separated the two germline ends. CDR1 and CDR2 (germline): KGHSH, LQKENI. This chain's CDR3 is CASSPVGGDQPQHF. The CDR3 DNA reads as TGTGCCAGCTCACCCGTCGGGGGGGACCAGCCCCAGCATTTT.

The chain is built from TRBV7-9 and TRBJ1-1; 9 nucleotides line up with TRBD1. Trimming took 1 base from V and 11 from J; bases not matched to a gene: 11. The CDR3 totals 15 residues. Germline CDR1 and CDR2: SEHNR and FQNEAQ (reference sequence). The CDR3 DNA is TGTGCCAGCAGCTTAGGGACAGGGGCGGGGGCGATGGCTTTCTTT. Translation gives CASSLGTGAGAMAFF.

This rearrangement joins TRBV6-6 to TRBJ2-2, with unresolved D. Germline loops: CDR1 MNHNY, CDR2 SVGAGI (reference sequence). Trimming took 5 bases from V and 0 from J, leaving 16 bases between them. The CDR3 has 17 residues. The CDR3 is CASSPGFGVPNTGELFF. CDR3 coding DNA: TGTGCCAGCAGTCCCGGATTTGGAGTGCCGAACACCGGGGAGCTGTTTTTT.

This chain joins TRBV6-5 and TRBJ2-1; 7 positions agree with TRBD1. This CDR3 comprises 15 residues. CDR1 and CDR2 (germline): MNHEY, SVGAGI. Losses at the gene ends were 2 bases for V and 8 bases for J; bases not matched to a gene: 9. The CDR3 loop is CASSYRDRASDEQFF. CDR3 sequence (DNA): TGTGCCAGCAGTTACCGGGACAGAGCAAGCGATGAGCAGTTCTTC.

This rearrangement joins TRBV4-2 to TRBJ1-2; 9 positions match TRBD1. In germline, CDR1 is LGHNA, CDR2 YNFKEQ. This CDR3 region has 13 residues. Trimming cost V 10 bases and J 6 bases; bases outside gene matches: 9. The CDR3 coding sequence is TGTGCCACCCAGGACAGGGGAGGCGATGGCTACACCTTC. This translates into CATQDRGGDGYTF.

The chain carries TRBV18 and TRBJ2-6; tentative D call: TRBD1 (6 bases). The CDR3 loop spans 15 amino acids. The V end lost 2 bases, the J end lost 2 bases, and 7 bases lay between the germline ends. Germline CDR1 and CDR2: KGHSH and LQKENI. The CDR3 coding sequence is TGTGCCAGCTCACCAGGGGGCGCTGGGGCCAACGTCCTGACTTTC. It encodes CASSPGGAGANVLTF.

There are a few counts of this clone. The rearrangement uses TRBV7-2 and TRBJ1-5; possibly TRBD1 for D (6 bases). Looked up from germline, CDR1 is SGHTA and CDR2 is FQGNSA. The CDR3 runs 17 residues. Trimming cost V 0 bases and J 4 bases, with 16 bases left between them. The DNA for the CDR3 is TGTGCCAGCAGCTTAGCGGGCGGGGGGGCCGGTAATCAGCCCCAGCATTTT. Amino acid sequence: CASSLAGGGAGNQPQHF.

This chain uses TRBV2 with TRBJ1-2, with 7 bases lining up with TRBD1. The trim removed 6 bases at V and 6 bases at J, leaving 10 bases unmatched. The CDR3 contains 14 residues. CDR1 is SNHLY and CDR2 is FYNNEI in the germline V gene. In DNA, the CDR3 is TGTGCCAGCAGCAATAGACAGGGACTGGATGGCTACACCTTC. It specifies CASSNRQGLDGYTF.

The chain couples TRBV3-1 (or the pseudogene TRBV3-2) to TRBJ2-3, with D tentatively TRBD2 (5 bases). V was clipped by 5 bases and J by 0 bases, with 9 bases between them. Germline CDR1 LGHDT, CDR2 YNNKEL (reference sequence). The CDR3 is made up of 14 amino acids. CDR3 sequence: CASSSGTSTDTQYF. The CDR3 DNA is TGTGCCAGCAGCAGCGGCACTAGCACAGATACGCAGTATTTT.

The CDR3 DNA follows: TGTGCCTGGAGTTGGGCGGGGGGCAACACTGAAGCTTTCTTT. Its translation is CAWSWAGGNTEAFF. The chain is built from TRBV30 and TRBJ1-1, with D possibly TRBD1 on 6 matching bases. V shed 2 bases and J shed 2 bases, with 12 bases lying between them. Germline V CDR1 and CDR2: GTSNPN, SVGIG (reference sequence). This CDR3 contains 14 residues.